These 6 T cell receptor beta chains came from one sample sequenced in a study of T cells in Graves' hyperthyroidism and ophthalmopathy. Amplified TCR beta CDR3 regions derived from RNA transcripts. The HTBI primer set was used in a first-round RT-PCR of the TCR CDR3. TCRdb used MiXCR to reprocess the multiplex PCR reads, holding one entry per CDR3 protein. The sample includes approximately 590,000 distinct CDR3 sequences, 46% seen only once; the top ten take about 8.2%. The source material was peripheral blood or thyroid tissue (not recorded which). These receptors were collected from a woman between 18 and 29 years old with Graves' hyperthyroidism.

This clonotype was seen many times. V is TRBV7-9 and J is TRBJ1-6, with a weak D call TRBD1 (5 bases). Germline CDR1 is SEHNR and CDR2 is FQNEAQ (reference sequence). The CDR3 loop spans 13 amino acids. Trimming removed 5 bases at V and 10 bases at J, with 12 bases between. The CDR3 nucleotides read TGTGCCAGCAGCGAACAGGACAACTCACCCCTCCACTTT. It specifies CASSEQDNSPLHF.

The genes are TRBV6-5 and TRBJ1-1, with a weak D call TRBD1 (6 bases). From germline, CDR1 is MNHEY and CDR2 SVGAGI. V lost 6 bases and J lost 1, with 12 bases in between. This CDR3 is built from 14 residues. The CDR3 sequence: CASRIFRGNTEAFF. CDR3 DNA sequence: TGTGCCAGCAGGATCTTCAGGGGGAACACTGAAGCTTTCTTT.

The chain recombines TRBV25-1 with TRBJ2-7, with 8 bases fitting TRBD1. J was trimmed by 5 bases and V by 4 bases; bases with no gene match: 13. CDR1 is MGHDK, CDR2 SYGVNS, per germline. This CDR3 is built from 16 residues. CDR3 amino acids: CASSARDRAGGHEQYF. The CDR3 DNA reads as TGTGCCAGCAGTGCTAGAGATAGGGCAGGGGGCCACGAGCAGTACTTC.

This sequence joins TRBV25-1 and TRBJ1-2, with D possibly being TRBD1 (5 bases). Germline V gene lookup returns CDR1 MGHDK and CDR2 SYGVNS. The CDR3 consists of 14 residues. The germline V and J ends were trimmed by 2 bases and 6 bases, with 13 bases remaining between them. CDR3 loop: CASSEVGRQNGYTF. The CDR3 region has the DNA TGTGCCAGCAGTGAAGTGGGGCGACAGAATGGCTACACCTTC.

This clonotype was counted many times. V is TRBV15 and J is TRBJ2-7; possible D gene TRBD2, 5 bases. CDR1 is LNHNV, CDR2 YYDKDF, per germline (reference sequence). This CDR3 comprises 15 residues. V dropped 0 bases and J dropped 1 base, with 10 bases sitting between them. The CDR3 sequence is CATSRDPGESYEQYF. CDR3 nucleotide sequence: TGTGCCACCAGCAGAGACCCCGGGGAATCCTACGAGCAGTACTTC.

Many counts were recorded for this clonotype. The chain carries TRBV7-2 and TRBJ1-1, with D perhaps TRBD1 (5 bases). The germline V and J ends were trimmed by 6 bases and 4 bases, with 15 bases remaining between them. Germline CDR1 is SGHTA and CDR2 is FQGNSA. CDR3 size: 14 residues. The CDR3 here is CASSLTRDVTEAFF. The CDR3 DNA is TGTGCCAGCAGTCTGACTAGGGACGTCACTGAAGCTTTCTTT.